Each of the 16 T cell receptor beta chains below was sequenced from the same sample in a study of blood T cell repertoires in COVID-19. Sequencing used immunoSEQ multiplex PCR; TCRdb keeps in-frame clones, though not all of them. The data hold 150,000 or so clones, with approximately 79% observed a single time. The sequenced sample consisted of peripheral blood. These receptors were obtained from a woman aged 40 to 49 with COVID-19, enrolled during active disease.

The CDR3 region has the DNA TGCGCCAGCAGCCAGAATCAGGGCATGAACACTGAAGCTTTCTTT. It encodes CASSQNQGMNTEAFF. This sequence joins TRBV4-1 and TRBJ1-1; a weak D match, TRBD1 (5 bases). Trimming stripped 3 bases from V and 0 bases from J, with 11 bases between. The CDR3 is 15 residues long. CDR1 MGHRA and CDR2 YSYEKL come from the germline V gene.

This rearrangement joins TRBV12-3 or TRBV12-4 to TRBJ2-7; D uncertain. The CDR3 contains 11 residues. The V end was cut by 7 bases, the J end by 4 bases, with 8 bases between. CDR3 DNA sequence: TGTGCCAGCACCTCCTCGTACGAGCAGTACTTC. This codes for CASTSSYEQYF.

This clone was seen once. J is TRBJ1-2 and V is TRBV15; D is ambiguous. The CDR3 loop spans 17 amino acids. Germline V lookup: CDR1 LNHNV, CDR2 YYDKDF (reference sequence). V gave up 0 bases and J gave up 3 bases, with 17 bases separating them. CDR3 in amino acids: CATSRDELRPSDYGYTF. CDR3 in DNA: TGTGCCACCAGCAGAGATGAGCTTAGGCCAAGCGACTATGGCTACACCTTC.

The V gene is TRBV3-1 (or the pseudogene TRBV3-2), the J gene TRBJ2-1; TRBD1 agrees at 9 bases. The CDR3 has 16 amino acids. Germline V gene lookup returns CDR1 LGHDT and CDR2 YNNKEL (reference sequence). Germline trimming cut 4 bases from V and 8 bases from J; bases unmatched to any gene: 12. CDR3 sequence (DNA): TGTGCCAGCAGCCGCCGTACAGGGGGCCGGTTGGATGAGCAGTTCTTC. This encodes CASSRRTGGRLDEQFF.

The chain uses TRBV6-5 and TRBJ1-2; tentative D call: TRBD1 (6 bases). The CDR3 has 13 residues. Germline V gene sequence: CDR1 MNHEY, CDR2 SVGAGI. The ends were cut back, 6 bases at V and 6 bases at J, with 14 bases in the middle. CDR3 DNA sequence: TGTGCCAGCAGAAGAACAGGGCAGAATGGCTACACCTTC. As protein: CASRRTGQNGYTF.

The chain recombines TRBV11-2 with TRBJ2-5, with TRBD1 matching 7 bases. Germline-derived CDR1 and CDR2 are SGHAT and FQNNGV. The CDR3 has 14 residues. The trim removed 5 bases at V and 3 bases at J, leaving 6 bases unmatched. The DNA for the CDR3 is TGTGCCAGCAGCCGACAGGGAGTAAAAGAGACCCAGTACTTC. Amino acid sequence: CASSRQGVKETQYF.

The chain uses TRBV19 and TRBJ2-5, with 7 bases identical to TRBD2. From germline, CDR1 is LNHDA and CDR2 SQIVND (reference sequence). V lost 1 base to trimming and J lost 2 bases; unmatched junction nucleotides: 13. This CDR3 is built from 18 residues. The CDR3 here is CASSIVQRGTYLQETQYF. In DNA form, the CDR3 reads TGTGCCAGTAGTATAGTCCAGCGGGGCACATATCTTCAAGAGACCCAGTACTTC.

Only a few counts were recorded for this clone. The chain is built from TRBV18 and TRBJ2-1, with D perhaps matching TRBD2 (6 bases). CDR3 length equals 17 residues. The germline CDR1 and CDR2 sequences are KGHSH and LQKENI. Trimming cost V 6 bases and J 8 bases, with 26 bases left between them. The CDR3 protein is CASSQEIPGDGDDEQFF. In DNA form, the CDR3 reads TGTGCCAGCTCGCAGGAAATCCCGGGAGATGGGGACGATGAGCAGTTCTTC.

The CDR3 spells CASSLSGGAGNEQFF. The DNA for the CDR3 is TGTGCCAGCAGCCTTAGCGGGGGGGCGGGTAATGAGCAGTTCTTC. V and J are TRBV11-1 and TRBJ2-1, with 11 bases lining up with TRBD2. CDR3 length: 15 residues. Per germline, CDR1 SGHAT and CDR2 FQDESV (reference sequence). V was clipped by 5 bases and J by 7 bases; unmatched bases: 7.

This clone was seen just once. The chain links TRBV19 to TRBJ2-3; the D gene is possibly TRBD1 (6 bases). This CDR3 is 16 amino acids long. V lost 5 bases and J lost 6, with 21 bases in between. The germline CDR1 and CDR2 sequences are LNHDA and SQIVND (reference sequence). Written as DNA, the CDR3 is TGTGCCAGTAGTCCCCAAAGGGACAAAGAGGGTGATACGCAGTATTTT. Translation: CASSPQRDKEGDTQYF.

This clone was observed a handful of times. The chain links TRBV3-1 (or the pseudogene TRBV3-2) to TRBJ2-3; a possible D gene is TRBD2 (5 bases). Trimming stripped 3 bases from V and 10 bases from J, with 17 bases between. The CDR3 length is 14 residues. The germline CDR1 and CDR2 sequences are LGHDT and YNNKEL (reference sequence). The CDR3 here is CASSQTQYSVSQYF. CDR3 DNA sequence: TGTGCCAGCAGCCAGACCCAATATAGCGTGTCGCAGTATTTT.

The rearrangement uses TRBV7-8 and TRBJ1-1, with a weak D call TRBD1 (5 bases). The CDR3 loop spans 15 amino acids. Germline CDR1 and CDR2: SGHVS and FQNEAQ. V lost 5 bases and J 4 bases, leaving 17 bases between the germline ends. The CDR3 loop reads CASSLVGGMGTEAFF. The CDR3 DNA sequence: TGTGCCAGCAGCCTAGTGGGGGGAATGGGCACTGAAGCTTTCTTT.

The V call is TRBV7-9, the J call TRBJ2-7; TRBD2 matches at 7 bases. Germline loops: CDR1 SEHNR, CDR2 FQNEAQ (reference sequence). The CDR3 consists of 15 residues. V lost 4 bases, J lost 0 bases, and 6 bases stayed unmatched. In nucleotides, the CDR3 is TGTGCCAGCAGCTCCACTAGCGAGGTCTCCTACGAGCAGTACTTC. It codes for CASSSTSEVSYEQYF. The variable domain in full, with the rest retrieved from reference TRBV7-9 and TRBJ2-7, is DTGVSQNPRHKITKRGQNVTFRCDPISEHNRLYWYRQTLGQGPEFLTYFQNEAQLEKSRLLSDRFSAERPKGSFSTLEIQRTEQGDSAMYLCASSSTSEVSYEQYFGPGTRLTVT.

The rearrangement uses TRBV27 and TRBJ2-3; TRBD2 aligns across 9 bases. The CDR3 loop spans 15 amino acids. V lost 3 bases to trimming and J lost 4 bases; unmatched junction nucleotides: 5. Germline V CDR1 and CDR2: MNHEY, SMNVEV (reference sequence). The CDR3 DNA reads as TGTGCCAGCAGTTTGGTTAGCGGGGGATCAGATACGCAGTATTTT. This translates into CASSLVSGGSDTQYF.

The V call is TRBV5-6, the J call TRBJ1-6, with TRBD1 identical over 7 bases. Trimming cost V 6 bases and J 10 bases; bases outside gene matches: 13. Germline loops: CDR1 SGHDT, CDR2 YYEEEE. The CDR3 has 15 residues. CDR3 region: CASKISDRVRSPLHF. In nucleotides, the CDR3 is TGTGCCAGCAAAATTAGCGACAGGGTCCGATCACCCCTCCACTTT.

V is TRBV3-1 (or the pseudogene TRBV3-2) and J is TRBJ1-1, with D perhaps TRBD1 (6 bases). V lost 4 bases and J lost 1, with 13 bases in between. Germline V lookup: CDR1 LGHDT, CDR2 YNNKEL (reference sequence). CDR3 size: 15 residues. DNA for the CDR3: TGTGCCAGCAGCCCCGACCAGGGGAGGAACACTGAAGCTTTCTTT. The encoded protein is CASSPDQGRNTEAFF.